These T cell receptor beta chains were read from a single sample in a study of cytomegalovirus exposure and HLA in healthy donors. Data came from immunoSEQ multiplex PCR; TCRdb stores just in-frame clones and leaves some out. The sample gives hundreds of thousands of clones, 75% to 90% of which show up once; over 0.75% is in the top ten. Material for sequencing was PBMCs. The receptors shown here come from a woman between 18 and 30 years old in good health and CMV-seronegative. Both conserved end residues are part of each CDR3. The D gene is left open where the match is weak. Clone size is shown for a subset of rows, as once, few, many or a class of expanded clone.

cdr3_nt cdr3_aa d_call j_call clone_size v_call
TGTGCCAGCAGTTTCAGATCCACTGAAGCTTTCTTT CASSFRSTEAFF - TRBJ1-1 - TRBV28
TGTGCCAGTAGTATAGTAGGGGGACAGGGGTTTGGAGATACGCAGTATTTT CASSIVGGQGFGDTQYF TRBD1 TRBJ2-3 once TRBV19
TGTGCCAGCAGCTTACTACTAGCGGGAGGGCCCGGCGAGCAGTACTTC CASSLLLAGGPGEQYF TRBD2 TRBJ2-7 - TRBV11-2
TGTGCCAGCAGTGACCCAGGGCAAGGGGTCCCGAACACTGAAGCTTTCTTT CASSDPGQGVPNTEAFF - TRBJ1-1 once TRBV25-1
TGTGCCAGCAGCCGCTCCGGACAGGGTGAAAAACTGTTTTTT CASSRSGQGEKLFF TRBD1 TRBJ1-4 - TRBV9
TGTGCCATCAGCCAGACAGCGTTCGGCTACACCTTC CAISQTAFGYTF - TRBJ1-2 - TRBV10-3
TGTGCCAGCTCACCGTCAAAACCCGGGGATGAGCAGTTCTTC CASSPSKPGDEQFF - TRBJ2-1 - TRBV18
TGCGCCAGCAGCCAGGGACAGGGTCTATTAACTGAAGCTTTCTTT CASSQGQGLLTEAFF TRBD1 TRBJ1-1 once TRBV4-1
TGTGCCTGGGGAAAGGGGGCGGCCAAAAACATTCAGTACTTC CAWGKGAAKNIQYF TRBD1 TRBJ2-4 - TRBV30
TGTGCCTGGAGTGCAGGGGGCGCAGGTGAAAAACTGTTTTTT CAWSAGGAGEKLFF TRBD1 TRBJ1-4 - TRBV30
TGTGCCAGCAGTTCCTCCCGGACAGCTAACACTGAAGCTTTCTTT CASSSSRTANTEAFF - TRBJ1-1 - TRBV28
TGTGCCATCAGTGAGGACAGGGAACGCACAGATACGCAGTATTTT CAISEDRERTDTQYF TRBD1 TRBJ2-3 - TRBV10-3
TGTGCCAGCAGTGTCACAGGGAAGATCGGGGAGCTGTTTTTT CASSVTGKIGELFF - TRBJ2-2 - TRBV25-1
TGTGCCAGCAGCTGGGGTGGCCAGGGGGGTTCCTACGAGCAGTACTTC CASSWGGQGGSYEQYF - TRBJ2-7 once TRBV5-4
TGTGCCAGCAGTGAATTGAGGGCTATTTTGTCTGAAGCTTTCTTT CASSELRAILSEAFF - TRBJ1-1 - TRBV2
TGCGCCAGCAGCTTTGGGACAGGGGGGAACACTGAAGCTTTCTTT CASSFGTGGNTEAFF TRBD1 TRBJ1-1 - TRBV5-1
TGTGCCAGCAGTTACGGGGTAGCGGGAGGTCGCAATGAGCAGTTCTTC CASSYGVAGGRNEQFF TRBD2 TRBJ2-1 - TRBV6-5
TGTGCCAGCAGTGTGGGGCTGGCGAACACTGAAGCTTTCTTT CASSVGLANTEAFF - TRBJ1-1 - TRBV6-1
TGCGCCAGCAGCGAGGGACAGGCGATAGGAAAACTGTTTTTT CASSEGQAIGKLFF TRBD1 TRBJ1-4 - TRBV10-1
TGCGCCAGCAGCTTGGGGGACAGGACGAACACCGGGGAGCTGTTTTTT CASSLGDRTNTGELFF TRBD1 TRBJ2-2 - TRBV5-1
TGTGCCAGCAGTTTGGGCTCACGACCGAATTCACCCCTCCACTTT CASSLGSRPNSPLHF - TRBJ1-6 - TRBV28
TGTGCCAGCAGCCAAGGGTTAGCGGGACCTCTAGGGCATGAGCAGTTCTTC CASSQGLAGPLGHEQFF TRBD2 TRBJ2-1 - TRBV4-2
TGTGCCAGCTCGAACACGGGAGACTATAATTCACCCCTCCACTTT CASSNTGDYNSPLHF - TRBJ1-6 - TRBV18
TGTGCCAGCTCACCACCGTCGGGCAGGGCTAATGAAAAACTGTTTTTT CASSPPSGRANEKLFF - TRBJ1-4 few TRBV18
TGCGCCAGCAGCCTTGGTCTAGGGGGAGAGACCCAGTACTTC CASSLGLGGETQYF - TRBJ2-5 few TRBV4-1
TGTGCCAGCAGTTTATTATCTAGCGGGAGATACGAGCAGTACTTC CASSLLSSGRYEQYF TRBD2 TRBJ2-7 - TRBV27
TGTGCCAGCAGGATACAGGGTTCGGACACTGAAGCTTTCTTT CASRIQGSDTEAFF - TRBJ1-1 - TRBV2
TGTGCCAGCAGCCGGAGGGACAGCTACGAGCAGTACTTC CASSRRDSYEQYF - TRBJ2-7 - TRBV7-9
TGTGCCAGCAGTTTCCCTTCAGGGGGCCTTAGGTCCTACGAGCAGTACTTC CASSFPSGGLRSYEQYF TRBD1 TRBJ2-7 - TRBV28
TGCAGCGTTGGGAATGACGGCAGCGACTACACCTTC CSVGNDGSDYTF - TRBJ1-2 - TRBV29-1
TGTGCCAGCAGTGAAAGGTTCCGACGTGGGCAGGGGCATGGCTACACCTTC CASSERFRRGQGHGYTF - TRBJ1-2 - TRBV2
TGTGCCGCAGCTGGTGAGGCCAATCAGCCCCAGCATTTT CAAAGEANQPQHF - TRBJ1-5 - TRBV6-5
TGTGCCAGCAGTGAGGGACTAGCCAGCACAGATACGCAGTATTTT CASSEGLASTDTQYF TRBD2 TRBJ2-3 - TRBV2
TGTGCCAGCAGTTATCTGGCGGCCTACACCGGGGAGCTGTTTTTT CASSYLAAYTGELFF - TRBJ2-2 - TRBV6-5
TGTGCCAGTAGTATTACGGACTATAGCAATCAGCCCCAGCATTTT CASSITDYSNQPQHF - TRBJ1-5 - TRBV19
TGTGCCAGCAGTTTATCCCTCAGGGGGCCGTATAGCAATCAGCCCCAGCATTTT CASSLSLRGPYSNQPQHF TRBD1 TRBJ1-5 - TRBV28
TGTGCCACCTCCCGGGTGCGAAGTAATGAAAAACTGTTTTTT CATSRVRSNEKLFF - TRBJ1-4 - TRBV19
TGTGCCTGGAGTAGGCAGGGGATCTCTAATTCACCCCTCCACTTT CAWSRQGISNSPLHF - TRBJ1-6 few TRBV30
TGCGCCAGCTCTAGCGGGACTAGCGTGATGAACCCCTGGGCATCGAACACCGGGGAGCTGTTTTTT CASSSGTSVMNPWASNTGELFF TRBD2 TRBJ2-2 - TRBV10-1
TGCGCCAGCACTCCTTTTCGGAGCACAGATACGCAGTATTTT CASTPFRSTDTQYF - TRBJ2-3 - TRBV5-1
TGTGCCAGCTCACCCCGGGGGGCTCTTTCCTCCTATAATTCACCCCTCCACTTT CASSPRGALSSYNSPLHF - TRBJ1-6 - TRBV18
TGTGCCAGCAGCCGACTAGCCCCGGCGGGAGATACGCAGTATTTT CASSRLAPAGDTQYF TRBD2 TRBJ2-3 - TRBV13
TGTGCCAGCCACCCGCGGGGGAACACCGGGGAGCTGTTTTTT CASHPRGNTGELFF - TRBJ2-2 - TRBV6-5
TGTGCCAGCAGCTTGGCGGGTCTCTCCTACGAGCAGTACTTC CASSLAGLSYEQYF - TRBJ2-7 few TRBV7-8
TGCGCCAGCAGCCAAATGACAGCGACAGGGACCCAGTACTTC CASSQMTATGTQYF - TRBJ2-5 once TRBV5-1